Presented here are 19 T cell receptor beta chains from one specimen sequenced in a study of OX40 agonist ivuxolimab in advanced cancers. The table came from immunoSEQ multiplex PCR; TCRdb's copy has only in-frame clones and leaves some out. The top ten hold 6.5% to 7.5% of the sample, which has roughly 70,000 clones, approximately 80% seen once. Sequencing used CD4+ or CD8+ T cells sorted from blood, obtained in a trial of the OX40 agonist ivuxolimab. These receptors originate from an adult with an advanced solid tumor such as melanoma, head and neck, liver or kidney cancer.

This sequence joins TRBV7-3 and TRBJ2-3, with 8 positions matching TRBD2. The junction had 5 bases not matched to a gene; V was cut back by 3 bases and J by 3 bases. This CDR3 region has 15 residues. Germline CDR1 and CDR2: SGHTA and FQGTGA. The CDR3 protein is CASSFRAGETDTQYF. Written as DNA, the CDR3 is TGTGCCAGCAGCTTCCGAGCGGGAGAAACAGATACGCAGTATTTT. The whole variable domain, filled in from reference TRBV7-3 and TRBJ2-3, reads GAGVSQTPSNKVTEKGKYVELRCDPISGHTALYWYRQSLGQGPEFLIYFQGTGAADDSGLPNDRFFAVRPEGSVSTLKIQRTERGDSAVYLCASSFRAGETDTQYFGPGTRLTVL.

This clone came up a few times. The chain employs TRBV5-8 and TRBJ2-2; D is perhaps TRBD1 or TRBD2 (5 bases each). Germline assignment: CDR1 SGHTS and CDR2 YDEGEE. There are 17 residues in the CDR3. V lost 5 bases and J lost 3, with 20 bases in between. The CDR3 sequence: CASRGVLEPEDTGELFF. CDR3 coding DNA: TGTGCCAGCAGGGGGGTGTTGGAGCCGGAGGACACCGGGGAGCTGTTTTTT.

This chain uses TRBV15 with TRBJ2-5; 7 bases map to TRBD1. Trimming took 6 bases from V and 5 from J; bases not matched to a gene: 6. The length of the CDR3 is 13 residues. The germline gives CDR1 LNHNV, CDR2 YYDKDF (reference sequence). The CDR3: CATRPYRGETQYF. CDR3 nucleotides: TGTGCCACCAGGCCGTACAGGGGTGAGACCCAGTACTTC.

The chain links TRBV6-5 to TRBJ2-7, with 10 nucleotides matching TRBD2. This CDR3 region has 15 residues. The germline V gene encodes CDR1 MNHEY and CDR2 SVGAGI. J was trimmed by 1 base and V by 2 bases; bases with no gene match: 2. This chain's CDR3 is CASSYLAGESYEQYF. DNA for the CDR3: TGTGCCAGCAGTTACCTAGCGGGGGAGTCCTACGAGCAGTACTTC.

This rearrangement joins TRBV11-2 to TRBJ2-3, with TRBD1 matching over 9 bases. With V trimmed by 2 bases and J by 7 bases, 10 bases remained unmatched. The CDR3 has 16 residues. Germline V gene sequence: CDR1 SGHAT, CDR2 FQNNGV. The CDR3 spells CASSLKRTGVNYTQYF. The CDR3 DNA reads TGTGCCAGCAGCTTAAAAAGGACAGGGGTTAATTATACGCAGTATTTT. Complete variable domain (other parts from reference TRBV11-2 and TRBJ2-3): EAGVAQSPRYKIIEKRQSVAFWCNPISGHATLYWYQQILGQGPKLLIQFQNNGVVDDSQLPKDRFSAERLKGVDSTLKIQPAKLEDSAVYLCASSLKRTGVNYTQYFGPGTRLTVL.

This rearrangement joins TRBV28 to TRBJ1-1; D is uncertain. CDR1 MDHEN and CDR2 SYDVKM come from the germline V gene. The CDR3 covers 16 residues. Trimming stripped 8 bases from V and 0 bases from J, with 19 bases between. The CDR3 loop is CASLAANGLMNTEAFF. CDR3 nucleotide sequence: TGTGCCAGCTTGGCCGCGAATGGACTGATGAACACTGAAGCTTTCTTT.

V and J are TRBV5-1 and TRBJ2-7; D is uncertain. Germline CDR1 and CDR2: SGHRS and YFSETQ. Trimming stripped 0 bases from V and 2 bases from J, with 18 bases between. The CDR3 loop spans 17 amino acids. The CDR3 reads CASSLGATAVFTYEQYF. CDR3 in DNA: TGCGCCAGCAGCTTGGGCGCCACTGCGGTATTTACCTACGAGCAGTACTTC.

J is TRBJ2-3 and V is TRBV10-1; D is uncertain. From germline, CDR1 is WNHNN and CDR2 SYGVQD (reference sequence). Deletions cut 4 bases from V and 2 bases from J, with 10 bases between. This CDR3 is built from 14 residues. As DNA, the CDR3 is TGCGCCAGCAGTGCGCGTTCCTTCACAGATACGCAGTATTTT. Its translation: CASSARSFTDTQYF.

A few counts support this clone. The chain uses TRBV19 and TRBJ1-4, with 8 positions matching TRBD1. Germline V gene data show CDR1 as LNHDA and CDR2 as SQIVND (reference sequence). Trimming at V came to 9 bases and at J to 7 bases, leaving 10 bases not matched to a gene. The CDR3 is 14 residues long. The CDR3, as DNA: TGTGCCAGCAAAGGACAGGGCGAGGGTGAAAAACTGTTTTTT. It yields the protein CASKGQGEGEKLFF.

The chain links TRBV21-1 to TRBJ1-5. TRBV21-1 is classified as a pseudogene. This CDR3 spans 17 amino acids. The CDR3 DNA reads as TGTGCCAGCAGCCCGCAACTCTCGGGGGTTGGCAATCAGCCCCAGCATTTT. It yields the protein CASSPQLSGVGNQPQHF.

This clone was seen once. The chain joins TRBV4-3 to TRBJ1-1; D is uncertain. CDR3 size: 14 residues. Trimming took 1 base from V and 6 from J, leaving 12 bases between them. Germline V lookup: CDR1 LGHNA, CDR2 YSLEER. CDR3 sequence reads: CASSQGHNGAEAFF. The CDR3 DNA sequence: TGCGCCAGCAGCCAAGGACACAACGGCGCTGAAGCTTTCTTT.

This chain connects TRBV7-1 to TRBJ2-2, with D perhaps matching TRBD2 (6 bases). TRBV7-1 is flagged as an ORF with uncertain function. This CDR3 spans 16 amino acids. The ends were cut back, 5 bases at V and 4 bases at J, with 17 bases in the middle. In DNA form, the CDR3 reads TGTGCCAGCAGCCTCTCAGCGGGTCCCTCCACCGGGGAGCTGTTTTTT. Its protein product is CASSLSAGPSTGELFF.

The chain couples TRBV28 to TRBJ2-7; 7 nucleotides align to TRBD1. The germline CDR1 and CDR2 sequences are MDHEN and SYDVKM. Trimming removed 2 bases from V and 2 bases from J; junction bases left unmatched: 6. This CDR3 has 15 amino acids. CDR3 loop: CASSLTGQWTYEQYF. The CDR3 region has the DNA TGTGCCAGCAGTTTAACGGGACAGTGGACCTACGAGCAGTACTTC.

The rearrangement uses TRBV23-1 and TRBJ1-1; D remains unclear. TRBV23-1 is reported as an ORF; its role is uncertain. CDR3 length: 15 residues. Trimming removed 4 bases from V and 4 bases from J, with 16 bases in between. This chain's CDR3 is CASSPRMGCITEAFF. Written as DNA, the CDR3 is TGCGCCAGCAGTCCGCGAATGGGATGTATCACTGAAGCTTTCTTT.

V gene TRBV4-1 combines with J gene TRBJ1-2; 7 bases fit TRBD1. The CDR3 sequence is 15 residues long. Germline CDR1 MGHRA, CDR2 YSYEKL. With V trimmed by 1 base and J by 7 bases, 9 bases remained unmatched. CDR3 sequence reads: CASSQVTGVAVGYTF. The CDR3 DNA reads TGCGCCAGCAGCCAAGTCACAGGGGTTGCGGTTGGCTACACCTTC.

This clone was observed a single time. The chain is built from TRBV9 and TRBJ1-1; no firm D call. CDR1 SGDLS and CDR2 YYNGEE come from the germline V gene. The CDR3 is 13 residues long. The germline V and J ends were trimmed by 3 bases and 3 bases, with 9 bases remaining between them. CDR3 DNA sequence: TGTGCCAGCAGCGGTCCCTGGGACACTGAAGCTTTCTTT. Encoded protein: CASSGPWDTEAFF.

The chain combines TRBV4-2 with TRBJ2-2, with 10 bases lining up with TRBD1. Trimming at V came to 0 bases and at J to 7 bases, leaving 11 bases not matched to a gene. This CDR3 region has 18 residues. Germline CDR1 and CDR2: LGHNA and YNFKEQ. CDR3 loop: CASSQDRTGGIGGGELFF. Written as DNA, the CDR3 is TGTGCCAGCAGCCAAGACCGGACAGGGGGGATAGGGGGCGGGGAGCTGTTTTTT.

The chain joins TRBV2 to TRBJ2-2; 9 positions match TRBD2. The CDR3 extends over 15 amino acids. The V gene end was trimmed by 6 bases and the J gene end by 3 bases; junction bases not matched to a gene: 5. Germline V gene sequence: CDR1 SNHLY, CDR2 FYNNEI. The CDR3: CASSAQRGDTGELFF. CDR3 nucleotides: TGTGCCAGCAGCGCTCAGCGGGGGGACACCGGGGAGCTGTTTTTT.

The chain is built from TRBV10-3 and TRBJ2-3; either TRBD1 or TRBD2 may supply D (5 bases each). This CDR3 is 14 amino acids long. Germline CDR1 is ENHRY and CDR2 is SYGVKD. Trimming removed 8 bases at V and 2 bases at J, with 14 bases between. CDR3 in amino acids: CAIAEGRDTDTQYF. In DNA form, the CDR3 reads TGTGCCATCGCTGAGGGGCGAGACACAGATACGCAGTATTTT.